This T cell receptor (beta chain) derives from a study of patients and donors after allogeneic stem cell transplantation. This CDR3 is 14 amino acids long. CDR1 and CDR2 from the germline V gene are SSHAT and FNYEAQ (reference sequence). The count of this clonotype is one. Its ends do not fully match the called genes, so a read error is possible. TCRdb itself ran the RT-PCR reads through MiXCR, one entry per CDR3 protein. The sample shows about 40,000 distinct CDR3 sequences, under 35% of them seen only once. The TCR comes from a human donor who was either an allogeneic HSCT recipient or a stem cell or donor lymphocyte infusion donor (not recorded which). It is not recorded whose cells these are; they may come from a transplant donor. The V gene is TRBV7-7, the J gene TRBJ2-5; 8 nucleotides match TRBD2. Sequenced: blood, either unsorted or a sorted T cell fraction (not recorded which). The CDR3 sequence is CASSLAGLGETQYF. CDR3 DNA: TGTGCTAGCAGCTTAGCGGGACTAGGGGAGACCCAGTACTTC.